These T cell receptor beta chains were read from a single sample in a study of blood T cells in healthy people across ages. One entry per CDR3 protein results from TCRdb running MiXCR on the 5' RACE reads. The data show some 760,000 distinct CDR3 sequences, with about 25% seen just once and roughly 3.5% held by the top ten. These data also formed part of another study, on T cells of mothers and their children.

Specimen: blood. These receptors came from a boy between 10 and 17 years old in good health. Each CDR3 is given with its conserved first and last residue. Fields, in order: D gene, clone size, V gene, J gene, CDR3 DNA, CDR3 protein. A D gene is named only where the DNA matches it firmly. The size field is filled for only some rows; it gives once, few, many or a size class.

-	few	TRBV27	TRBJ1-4	TGTGCCAGCAGTTTTAATACGAAATTGAATGGCAGAAAGAATGAAAAACTGTTTTTT	CASSFNTKLNGRKNEKLFF
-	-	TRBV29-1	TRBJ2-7	TGCAGCGTTGGGGGCGGACTCTACGAGCAGTACTTC	CSVGGGLYEQYF
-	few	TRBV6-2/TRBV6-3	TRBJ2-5	TGTGCCAGCAGCCAGGACTCGTACCAAGAGACCCAGTACTTC	CASSQDSYQETQYF
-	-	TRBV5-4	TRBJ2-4	TGTGCCAGCAGCTTCGGGGATTTGGAAAACATTCAGTACTTC	CASSFGDLENIQYF
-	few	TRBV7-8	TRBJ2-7	TGTGCCAGCAGCTTTAAGACCGCGGGACAAACACTCTACGAGCAGTACTTC	CASSFKTAGQTLYEQYF
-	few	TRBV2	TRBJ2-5	TGTGCCAGCAGTGAAGTGGGGTTACAAGAGACCCAGTACTTC	CASSEVGLQETQYF
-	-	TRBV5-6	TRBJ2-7	TGTGCCAGCAGCTTGGGGATAGGCGAGCAGTACTTC	CASSLGIGEQYF
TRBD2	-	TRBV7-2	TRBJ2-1	TGTGCCAGCAGAGGACAGACTAGCGGGAGCAATGAGCAGTTCTTC	CASRGQTSGSNEQFF
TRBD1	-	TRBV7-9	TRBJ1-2	TGTGCCAGCAGCGACCAGGACAGGGGACTCCGGGGACGCACCTTC	CASSDQDRGLRGRTF
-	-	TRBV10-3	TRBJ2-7	TGTGCCATCAGTGATGTGCAGGGGCAACCCTACGAGCAGTACTTC	CAISDVQGQPYEQYF
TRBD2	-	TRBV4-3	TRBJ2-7	TGCGCCAGCAGCCAACGAACGACTAGCGGGAGGTCTTTGCCCTACGAGCAGTACTTC	CASSQRTTSGRSLPYEQYF
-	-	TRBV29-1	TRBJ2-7	TGCAGCGGTAAGGGGTGGGACTACGAGCAGTACTTC	CSGKGWDYEQYF
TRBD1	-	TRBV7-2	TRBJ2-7	TGTGCCAGCAGCTTCGCGACAGGGGTAAATTACGAGCAGTACTTC	CASSFATGVNYEQYF
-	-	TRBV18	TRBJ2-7	TGTGCCAGCTCACTTATGACGAGCGGAGGCTCCTACGAGCAGTACTTC	CASSLMTSGGSYEQYF
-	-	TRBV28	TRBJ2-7	TGTGCCAGCAGTTTTACTGACGCCTACGAGCAGTACTTC	CASSFTDAYEQYF
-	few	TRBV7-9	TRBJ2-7	TGTGCCAGCAGCTTAGCGGGGGCCCTAACCGGCGAGCAGTACTTC	CASSLAGALTGEQYF
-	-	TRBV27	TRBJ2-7	TGTGCCAGCAGTTCGGATATGGACTACGAGCAGTACTTC	CASSSDMDYEQYF
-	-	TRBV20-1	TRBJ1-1	TGCAGTGCTAGAGATCCAGACTCCTCCGGGGCTTTCTTT	CSARDPDSSGAFF
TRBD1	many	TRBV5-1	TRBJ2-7	TGCGCCAGCAGTCTCGGGACAGGGAACTACGAGCAGTACTTC	CASSLGTGNYEQYF
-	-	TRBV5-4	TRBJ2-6	TGTGCCAGCAGCTTAGGGGATACTGGGGCCAACGTCCTGACTTTC	CASSLGDTGANVLTF
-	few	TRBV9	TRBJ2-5	TGTGCCAGCAGCGTAGTGGGTCAAGGGGGAGAGCAGTACTTC	CASSVVGQGGEQYF
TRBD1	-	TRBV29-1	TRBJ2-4	TGCAGCGTTGGAGGGACAGGGGGCTCCAAAAACATTCAGTACTTC	CSVGGTGGSKNIQYF